Presented here are 31 T cell receptor beta chains from one specimen sequenced in a study of regulatory T cells in long-lasting Graves disease. Investigators prepared the TCR beta libraries by applying iRepertoire HTBI primers and Arm-PCR of CDR3 regions. A single record per CDR3 protein comes from TCRdb applying MiXCR to the multiplex PCR reads. The table has roughly 500,000 distinct CDR3 sequences, 12% seen once. As to time point: newly diagnosed GD, antithyroid drugs for less than 3 months. Extracted PBMC RNA gave rise to the TCR library. A further study also used this sample, focusing on T cells in Graves' hyperthyroidism and ophthalmopathy.

Sequencing was performed on peripheral blood mononuclear cells (PBMCs), taken at new diagnosis, from a patient treated with antithyroid drugs. The receptors shown here come from a woman younger than 45 with Graves disease.

This clonotype occurred many times. This chain links TRBV29-1 with TRBJ2-1; 9 nucleotides line up with TRBD2. The germline V gene encodes CDR1 SQVTM and CDR2 ANQGSEA. CDR3 length: 13 residues. V lost 4 bases to trimming and J lost 4 bases; unmatched junction nucleotides: 2. The CDR3 nucleotides are TGCAGCGTTGGACTAGCGGTTTACAATGAGCAGTTCTTC. This sequence encodes CSVGLAVYNEQFF.

In this sample, this clonotype turned up many times. This chain's CDR3 is CASSLFGGDGTNSPLHF. The DNA of the CDR3 is TGTGCCAGCAGTTTATTCGGTGGAGACGGGACCAATTCACCCCTCCACTTT. The chain recombines TRBV27 with TRBJ1-6; D possibly corresponds to TRBD1 (5 bases). Germline V gene sequence: CDR1 MNHEY, CDR2 SMNVEV (reference sequence). V was pared by 1 base and J by 7 bases, with 17 bases between. The CDR3 spans 17 residues.

This clonotype was seen ten or more times. The chain has TRBV27 and TRBJ1-1, with 8 bases that match TRBD1. CDR3 length: 16 residues. CDR1 is MNHEY and CDR2 is SMNVEV in the germline V gene (reference sequence). V lost 6 bases to trimming and J lost 1 base; unmatched junction nucleotides: 10. The CDR3 here is CASRRGLGTGNTEAFF. Written as DNA, the CDR3 is TGTGCCAGCAGGAGGGGCCTCGGGACAGGGAACACTGAAGCTTTCTTT.

This clonotype was detected many times. V and J are TRBV19 and TRBJ1-1; no reliable D call. V lost 10 bases and J 0 bases, leaving 15 bases between the germline ends. Germline assignment: CDR1 LNHDA and CDR2 SQIVND (reference sequence). The CDR3 loop spans 14 amino acids. The CDR3 nucleotides are TGTGCCACTCAACGGACGGCGATGAACACTGAAGCTTTCTTT. It codes for CATQRTAMNTEAFF. The complete variable domain, with remaining parts taken from reference TRBV19 and TRBJ1-1, reads DGGITQSPKYLFRKEGQNVTLSCEQNLNHDAMYWYRQDPGQGLRLIYYSQIVNDFQKGDIAEGYSVSREKKESFPLTVTSAQKNPTAFYLCATQRTAMNTEAFFGQGTRLTVV.

This clonotype was counted between two and nine times. The chain recombines TRBV11-3 with TRBJ2-3; 11 bases map to TRBD1. The V gene's germline CDR1 is SGHNT and CDR2 YENEEA. V shed 2 bases and J 8 bases; nucleotides not matched to a gene: 12. There are 17 residues in the CDR3. CDR3 in DNA: TGTGCCAGCAGCTTACGTCCGGGACAGGGGGAAATCGGTACGCAGTATTTT. It translates to CASSLRPGQGEIGTQYF. Drawing the rest from reference TRBV11-3 and TRBJ2-3, the complete variable domain is EAGVVQSPRYKIIEKKQPVAFWCNPISGHNTLYWYLQNLGQGPELLIRYENEEAVDDSQLPKDRFSAERLKGVDSTLKIQPAELGDSAVYLCASSLRPGQGEIGTQYFGPGTRLTVL.

At least ten counts were recorded for this clonotype. The V call is TRBV29-1, the J call TRBJ2-7, with a tentative D call TRBD1 (7 bases). V was cut by 7 bases and J by 4 bases, with 11 bases left in between. Germline V gene lookup returns CDR1 SQVTM and CDR2 ANQGSEA. The CDR3 consists of 11 residues. The DNA for the CDR3 is TGCAGCGGGGAGGACAGGTACGAGCAGTACTTC. This translates into CSGEDRYEQYF.

CDR3 sequence reads: CASSILGSSYNEQFF. CDR3 coding DNA: TGTGCCAGCAGCATTCTAGGGAGCTCCTACAATGAGCAGTTCTTC. The V and J genes are TRBV2 and TRBJ2-1; weak D call: TRBD2 (5 bases). The V gene lost 6 bases and the J gene lost 0 bases, with 12 bases spanning the gap. Per germline, CDR1 SNHLY and CDR2 FYNNEI. This CDR3 is built from 15 residues.

The V call is TRBV19, the J call TRBJ2-1; D might be TRBD2 (6 bases). The CDR3 has 15 residues. Germline V lookup: CDR1 LNHDA, CDR2 SQIVND (reference sequence). Trimming left V 3 bases short and J 4 bases short, with 13 bases between. As DNA, the CDR3 is TGTGCCAGTAGTATGGGGCCCGGGACTTACAATGAGCAGTTCTTC. It yields the protein CASSMGPGTYNEQFF.

This clonotype was observed a few times. The gene calls are TRBV7-9 and TRBJ2-3; 13 nucleotides agree with TRBD2. From germline, CDR1 is SEHNR and CDR2 FQNEAQ (reference sequence). V lost 7 bases to trimming and J lost 5 bases; unmatched junction nucleotides: 6. The CDR3 is 15 residues long. The CDR3 loop reads CASTQLAGGQDTQYF. CDR3 sequence (DNA): TGTGCCAGCACCCAACTAGCGGGAGGGCAAGATACGCAGTATTTT.

The V gene is TRBV7-6, the J gene TRBJ2-5, with D maybe TRBD2 (7 bases). V was cut by 3 bases and J by 10 bases, with 21 bases left in between. This CDR3 is built from 15 residues. Looked up from germline, CDR1 is SGHVS and CDR2 is FNYEAQ. This CDR3 reads CASSLGGLDSQFQYF. DNA of the CDR3: TGTGCCAGCAGCTTGGGGGGGCTCGATAGCCAATTCCAGTACTTC.

V and J are TRBV19 and TRBJ2-1, with 8 bases lining up with TRBD1. The trim removed 3 bases at V and 4 bases at J, leaving 2 bases unmatched. CDR1 is LNHDA, CDR2 SQIVND, per germline (reference sequence). This CDR3 is built from 14 residues. The DNA of the CDR3 is TGTGCCAGTAGTATCCGGGACAGGTACAATGAGCAGTTCTTC. Translated: CASSIRDRYNEQFF. Full variable domain (remainder filled in from reference TRBV19 and TRBJ2-1): DGGITQSPKYLFRKEGQNVTLSCEQNLNHDAMYWYRQDPGQGLRLIYYSQIVNDFQKGDIAEGYSVSREKKESFPLTVTSAQKNPTAFYLCASSIRDRYNEQFFGPGTRLTVL.

This chain connects TRBV20-1 to TRBJ2-2; 12 bases line up with TRBD2. This CDR3 spans 17 amino acids. CDR1 DFQATT and CDR2 SNEGSKA come from the germline V gene (reference sequence). Trimming took 1 base from V and 3 from J; bases not matched to a gene: 6. This CDR3 is CSARAYLAGGHTGELFF. In nucleotides, the CDR3 is TGCAGTGCTAGAGCTTATCTAGCGGGAGGGCACACCGGGGAGCTGTTTTTT.

This clonotype was observed at least ten times. V is TRBV28 and J is TRBJ2-1; D possibly matches TRBD1 or TRBD2 (7 bases each). V was pared by 10 bases and J by 9 bases, with 19 bases between. Germline lookup yields CDR1 MDHEN and CDR2 SYDVKM. The CDR3 is made up of 13 amino acids. CDR3 sequence reads: CATQGGRATEQFF. The CDR3 nucleotides are TGTGCCACGCAGGGGGGGAGGGCCACTGAGCAGTTCTTC.

The chain recombines TRBV5-5 with TRBJ1-2; D unresolved. Germline-derived CDR1 and CDR2 are SGHKS and YYEKEE (reference sequence). Trimming took 4 bases from V and 2 from J, leaving 12 bases between them. CDR3 length: 14 amino acids. DNA of the CDR3: TGTGCCAGCAGCCCGGACGGGAGAAACTATGGCTACACCTTC. The encoded protein is CASSPDGRNYGYTF.

The sample holds many counts of this clonotype. The CDR3 protein is CAISDPGAGLETQYF. In DNA form, the CDR3 reads TGTGCCATCAGTGATCCGGGGGCGGGCCTGGAGACCCAGTACTTC. The V call is TRBV10-3, the J call TRBJ2-5; D might be TRBD1 or TRBD2, each matching 6 bases. The CDR3 has 15 residues. The germline CDR1 and CDR2 sequences are ENHRY and SYGVKD. V was clipped by 3 bases and J by 5 bases, with 16 bases between them.

This clonotype was counted many times. This chain uses TRBV9 with TRBJ2-7, with TRBD1 as a possible D gene (5 bases). Germline CDR1 SGDLS, CDR2 YYNGEE. This CDR3 has 16 amino acids. Trimming shortened V by 0 bases and J by 5 bases, and 18 bases separated the two germline ends. CDR3 coding DNA: TGTGCCAGCAGCGTAGAGCCCCGGGTAGGGGCGCACGAGCAGTACTTC. Translated: CASSVEPRVGAHEQYF.

This clonotype was observed at least ten times. The chain is built from TRBV2 and TRBJ1-5; D uncertain. V lost 8 bases, J lost 0 bases, and 11 bases lay in between. The CDR3 covers 14 residues. In germline, CDR1 is SNHLY, CDR2 FYNNEI. The CDR3, as DNA: TGTGCCAGCTGGTGGGGATATAGCAATCAGCCCCAGCATTTT. This sequence encodes CASWWGYSNQPQHF.

This clonotype was counted ten times or more. The chain has TRBV29-1 and TRBJ2-7, with TRBD2 as a possible D gene (5 bases). Germline values: CDR1 SQVTM, CDR2 ANQGSEA. The CDR3 is 13 residues long. Trimming took off 0 bases at V and 0 bases at J, with 6 bases between the two ends. The CDR3 is CSVEDSDSYEQYF. DNA for the CDR3: TGCAGCGTTGAAGATAGCGACTCCTACGAGCAGTACTTC.

This clonotype was found many times. The chain couples TRBV19 to TRBJ1-2; D call uncertain. The CDR3 runs to 15 residues. Trimming shortened V by 3 bases and J by 1 base, and 12 bases separated the two germline ends. Germline values: CDR1 LNHDA, CDR2 SQIVND (reference sequence). The CDR3 DNA sequence: TGTGCCAGTAGTATTCGACATACCGTTAACTATGGCTACACCTTC. Residues: CASSIRHTVNYGYTF.

Only one count was recorded for this clonotype. With a much larger clone just one base away, this may be a read error. V is TRBV11-2 and J is TRBJ2-3; D is perhaps TRBD1 (6 bases). Germline V gene data show CDR1 as SGHAT and CDR2 as FQNNGV. The CDR3 covers 15 residues. For the CDR3, the DNA is TGTGCCAACAGCTTAGACAGGACTAGCACAGATACGCAGTATTTT. Translating gives CANSLDRTSTDTQYF.

This clonotype was observed many times. This chain links TRBV2 with TRBJ2-3, with 8 bases aligning to TRBD1. The CDR3 is made up of 12 amino acids. Germline-derived CDR1 and CDR2 are SNHLY and FYNNEI. The ends lost 8 bases at V and 10 bases at J; junction bases unmatched: 8. The CDR3 DNA is TGTGCCAGCCAAACAGGGGGTCGGCCGCAGTATTTT. Its protein product is CASQTGGRPQYF.

This clonotype has a count of ten or more. The V call is TRBV28, the J call TRBJ1-1; maybe TRBD1 (6 bases). The CDR3 sequence is 18 residues long. V dropped 5 bases and J dropped 0 bases, with 22 bases sitting between them. Germline assignment: CDR1 MDHEN and CDR2 SYDVKM. CDR3 sequence: CASSLSSVWGQVNTEAFF. For the CDR3, the DNA is TGTGCCAGCAGTCTAAGTAGTGTATGGGGGCAGGTGAACACTGAAGCTTTCTTT.

This clonotype has at least ten counts. The chain employs TRBV6-1 and TRBJ2-1; 7 bases are shared with TRBD2. Germline V gene data show CDR1 as MNHNS and CDR2 as SASEGT. The CDR3 consists of 15 residues. The J segment lost 3 bases and the V segment lost 5 bases, leaving 7 bases of the junction unmatched. CDR3 bases: TGTGCCAGCAGTAGGGCGGCGGGGGACTACAATGAGCAGTTCTTC. It encodes CASSRAAGDYNEQFF.

The chain employs TRBV5-1 and TRBJ2-6, with unresolved D. This CDR3 has 14 residues. V was trimmed by 3 bases and J by 1 base, leaving 5 bases between them. Germline V gene data show CDR1 as SGHRS and CDR2 as YFSETQ. Here the CDR3 DNA reads TGCGCCAGCAGCTCGATTTCTGGGGCCAACGTCCTGACTTTC. This encodes CASSSISGANVLTF. Variable domain in full (rest from reference TRBV5-1 and TRBJ2-6): KAGVTQTPRYLIKTRGQQVTLSCSPISGHRSVSWYQQTPGQGLQFLFEYFSETQRNKGNFPGRFSGRQFSNSRSEMNVSTLELGDSALYLCASSSISGANVLTFGAGSRLTVL.

This clonotype was detected only a few times. CDR3 coding DNA: TGTGCCAGCAGCTCGGGACTAGACTTCTCGGATGAGCAGTTCTTC. It yields the protein CASSSGLDFSDEQFF. The chain employs TRBV5-4 and TRBJ2-1; 8 bases are shared with TRBD2. The V gene's germline CDR1 is SGHNT and CDR2 YYREEE (reference sequence). Trimming took 3 bases from V and 8 from J; bases not matched to a gene: 10. This CDR3 is built from 15 residues.

The sample holds a few counts of this clonotype. This chain connects TRBV14 to TRBJ2-3, with TRBD2 matching over 9 bases. The CDR3 is made up of 16 amino acids. The germline gives CDR1 SGHDN, CDR2 FVKESK. The V and J ends lost 0 bases and 3 bases, in that order; junction bases with no gene match: 4. CDR3 coding DNA: TGTGCCAGCAGCCAAGATAGGCGGGAGGGAACAGATACGCAGTATTTT. Translation: CASSQDRREGTDTQYF.

In its sample, this clonotype was seen many times. Here the CDR3 reads CSAYDRDNSPLHF. The CDR3, as DNA: TGCAGTGCCTACGACAGGGATAATTCACCCCTCCACTTT. The genes are TRBV20-1 and TRBJ1-6; 7 bases are a match to TRBD1. The CDR3 runs 13 residues. V gave up 6 bases and J gave up 5 bases; unmatched junction bases: 4. Germline V gene lookup returns CDR1 DFQATT and CDR2 SNEGSKA (reference sequence).

At least ten counts were recorded for this clonotype. The rearrangement links TRBV4-2 to TRBJ2-1, with 11 bases identical to TRBD2. J lost 5 bases, V lost 2 bases, and 5 bases had no gene match. Germline V gene data show CDR1 as LGHNA and CDR2 as YNFKEQ. The CDR3 sequence is 16 residues long. The CDR3 loop reads CASSQFPGLADNEQFF. The CDR3 region has the DNA TGTGCCAGCAGCCAATTTCCGGGACTAGCGGACAATGAGCAGTTCTTC.

This clonotype was recorded a few times. The rearrangement uses TRBV5-1 and TRBJ2-5; D remains unclear. The germline gives CDR1 SGHRS, CDR2 YFSETQ. Trimming took 0 bases from V and 3 from J, leaving 9 bases between them. The length of the CDR3 is 14 residues. The CDR3 loop reads CASSLVDAEETQYF. The CDR3 nucleotides are TGCGCCAGCAGCTTGGTGGACGCAGAAGAGACCCAGTACTTC.

CDR3 amino acids: CASSQDPQGADYNEQFF. DNA for the CDR3: TGTGCCAGCAGCCAAGATCCCCAGGGGGCCGACTACAATGAGCAGTTCTTC. V is TRBV3-1 and J is TRBJ2-1, with 8 positions matching TRBD1. Losses at the gene ends were 0 bases for V and 3 bases for J; bases not matched to a gene: 7. Per the germline V gene, CDR1 is LGHDT and CDR2 is YNNKEL (reference sequence). The length of the CDR3 is 17 residues.

At least ten counts were recorded for this clonotype. The chain couples TRBV6-1 to TRBJ2-1, with TRBD2 matching 11 bases. The V segment lost 6 bases and the J segment 8 bases; nucleotides outside the gene matches: 12. Germline V CDR1 and CDR2: MNHNS, SASEGT. The CDR3 loop spans 16 amino acids. The CDR3 loop reads CASSTLAGVRVYEQFF. The CDR3 DNA follows: TGTGCCAGCAGCACACTAGCGGGAGTGCGTGTGTATGAGCAGTTCTTC.